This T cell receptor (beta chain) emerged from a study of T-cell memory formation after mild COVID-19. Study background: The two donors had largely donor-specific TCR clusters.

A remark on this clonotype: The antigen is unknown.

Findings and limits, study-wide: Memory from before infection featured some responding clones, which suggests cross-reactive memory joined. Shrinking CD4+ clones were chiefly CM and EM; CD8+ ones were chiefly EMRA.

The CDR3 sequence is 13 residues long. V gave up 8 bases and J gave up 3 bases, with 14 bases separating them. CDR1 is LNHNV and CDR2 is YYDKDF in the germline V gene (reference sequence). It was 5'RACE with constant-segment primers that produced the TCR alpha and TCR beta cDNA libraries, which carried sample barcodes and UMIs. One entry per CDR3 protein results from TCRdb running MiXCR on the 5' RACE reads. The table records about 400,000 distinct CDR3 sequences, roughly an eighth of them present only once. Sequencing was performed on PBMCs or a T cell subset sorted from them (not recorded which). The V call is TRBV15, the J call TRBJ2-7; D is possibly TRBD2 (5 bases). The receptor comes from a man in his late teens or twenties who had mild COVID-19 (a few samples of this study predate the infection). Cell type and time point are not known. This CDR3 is CATAQFRGYEQYV. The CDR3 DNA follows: TGTGCCACCGCTCAATTCCGGGGCTACGAGCAGTACGTC.